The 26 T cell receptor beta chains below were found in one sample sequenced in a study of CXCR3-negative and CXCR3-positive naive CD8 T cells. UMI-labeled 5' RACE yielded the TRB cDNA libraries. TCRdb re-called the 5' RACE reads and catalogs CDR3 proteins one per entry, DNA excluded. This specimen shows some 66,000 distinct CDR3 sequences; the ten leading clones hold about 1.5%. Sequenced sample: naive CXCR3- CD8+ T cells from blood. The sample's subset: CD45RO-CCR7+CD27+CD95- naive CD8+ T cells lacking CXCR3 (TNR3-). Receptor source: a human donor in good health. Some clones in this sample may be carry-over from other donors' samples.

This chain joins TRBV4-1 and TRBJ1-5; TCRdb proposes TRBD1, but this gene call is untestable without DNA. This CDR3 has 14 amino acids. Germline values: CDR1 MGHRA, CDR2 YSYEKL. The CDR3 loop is CASSPRERSWPQHF.

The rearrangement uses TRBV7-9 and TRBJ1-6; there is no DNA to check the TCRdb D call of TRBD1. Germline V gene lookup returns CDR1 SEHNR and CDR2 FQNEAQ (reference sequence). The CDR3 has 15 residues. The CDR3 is CASRIHDRENSPLHF.

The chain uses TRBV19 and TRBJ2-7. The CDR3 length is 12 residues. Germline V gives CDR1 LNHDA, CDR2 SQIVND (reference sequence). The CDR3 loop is CASYWHFYEQYF.

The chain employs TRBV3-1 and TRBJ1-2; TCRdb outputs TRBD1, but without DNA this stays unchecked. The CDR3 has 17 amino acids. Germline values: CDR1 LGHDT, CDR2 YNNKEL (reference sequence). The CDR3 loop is CASSQENAGQNIYGYTF.

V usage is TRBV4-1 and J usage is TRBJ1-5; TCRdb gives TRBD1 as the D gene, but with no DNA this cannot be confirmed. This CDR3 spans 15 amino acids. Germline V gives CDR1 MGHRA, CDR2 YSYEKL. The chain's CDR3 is CASSQVSGADQPQHF.

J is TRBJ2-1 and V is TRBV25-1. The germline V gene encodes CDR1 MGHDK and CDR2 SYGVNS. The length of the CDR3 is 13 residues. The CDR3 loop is CASSESPYNEQFF.

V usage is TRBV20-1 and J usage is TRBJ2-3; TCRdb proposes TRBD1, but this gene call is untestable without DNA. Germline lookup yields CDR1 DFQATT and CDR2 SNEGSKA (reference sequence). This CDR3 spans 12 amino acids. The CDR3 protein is CSARNPQGTQYF.

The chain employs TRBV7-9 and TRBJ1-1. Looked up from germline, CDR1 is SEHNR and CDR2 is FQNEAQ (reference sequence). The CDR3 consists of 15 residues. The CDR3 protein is CASSSLGGGDTEAFF.

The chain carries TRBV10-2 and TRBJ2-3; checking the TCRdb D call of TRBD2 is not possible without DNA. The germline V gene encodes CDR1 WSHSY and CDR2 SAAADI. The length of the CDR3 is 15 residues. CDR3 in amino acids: CASRTLAELTDTQYF.

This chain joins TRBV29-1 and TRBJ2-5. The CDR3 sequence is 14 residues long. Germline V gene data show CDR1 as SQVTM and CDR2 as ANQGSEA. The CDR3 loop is CSVEEGNTQETQYF.

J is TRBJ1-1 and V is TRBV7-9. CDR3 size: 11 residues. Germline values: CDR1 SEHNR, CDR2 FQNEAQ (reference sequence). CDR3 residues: CASSVGREAFF.

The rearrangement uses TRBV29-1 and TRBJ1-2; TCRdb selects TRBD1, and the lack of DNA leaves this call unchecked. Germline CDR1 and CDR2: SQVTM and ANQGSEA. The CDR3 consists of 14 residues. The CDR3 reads CSARLTGISDGYTF.

The CDR3 loop is CASSLVDGIGSLHF. The V gene is TRBV7-9, the J gene TRBJ1-6. CDR3 length equals 14 residues. In germline, CDR1 is SEHNR, CDR2 FQNEAQ (reference sequence).

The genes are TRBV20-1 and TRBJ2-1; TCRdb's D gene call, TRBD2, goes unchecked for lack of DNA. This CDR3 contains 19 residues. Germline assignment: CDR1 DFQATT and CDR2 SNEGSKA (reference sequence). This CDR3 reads CSARDPVAGVVSSYNEQFF.

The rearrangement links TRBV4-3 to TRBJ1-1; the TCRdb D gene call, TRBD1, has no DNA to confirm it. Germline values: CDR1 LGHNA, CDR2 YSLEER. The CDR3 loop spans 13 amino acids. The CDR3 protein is CASSPGGGTEAFF.

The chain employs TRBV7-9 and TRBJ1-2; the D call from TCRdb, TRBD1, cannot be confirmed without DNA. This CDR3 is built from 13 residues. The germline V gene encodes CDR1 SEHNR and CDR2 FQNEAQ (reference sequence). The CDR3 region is CASSPRQGGGYTF.

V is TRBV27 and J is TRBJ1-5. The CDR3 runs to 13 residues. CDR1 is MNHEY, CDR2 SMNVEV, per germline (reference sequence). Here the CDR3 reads CASSLQVNQPQHF.

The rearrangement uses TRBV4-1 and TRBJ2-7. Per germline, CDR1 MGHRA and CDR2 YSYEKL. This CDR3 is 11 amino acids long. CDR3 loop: CASSQDQEQYF.

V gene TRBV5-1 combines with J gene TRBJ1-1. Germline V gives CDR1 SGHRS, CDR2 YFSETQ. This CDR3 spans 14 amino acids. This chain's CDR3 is CASSLVGLGTEAFF.

CDR3 residues: CASRTPGWGQETQYF. The chain joins TRBV28 to TRBJ2-5; the D gene TCRdb calls, TRBD1, cannot be checked with no DNA. Germline CDR1 MDHEN, CDR2 SYDVKM. The CDR3 is 15 amino acids.

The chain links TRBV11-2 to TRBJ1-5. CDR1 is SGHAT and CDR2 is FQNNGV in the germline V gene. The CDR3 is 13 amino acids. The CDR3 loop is CASSLVLDGPQHF. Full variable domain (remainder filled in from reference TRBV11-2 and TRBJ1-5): EAGVAQSPRYKIIEKRQSVAFWCNPISGHATLYWYQQILGQGPKLLIQFQNNGVVDDSQLPKDRFSAERLKGVDSTLKIQPAKLEDSAVYLCASSLVLDGPQHFGDGTRLSIL.

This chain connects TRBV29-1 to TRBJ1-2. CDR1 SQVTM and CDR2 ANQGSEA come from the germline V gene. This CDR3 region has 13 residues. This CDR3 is CSVEDTYSDGYTF. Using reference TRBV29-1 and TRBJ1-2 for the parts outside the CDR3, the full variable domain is SAVISQKPSRDICQRGTSLTIQCQVDSQVTMMFWYRQQPGQSLTLIATANQGSEATYESGFVIDKFPISRPNLTFSTLTVSNMSPEDSSIYLCSVEDTYSDGYTFGSGTRLTVV.

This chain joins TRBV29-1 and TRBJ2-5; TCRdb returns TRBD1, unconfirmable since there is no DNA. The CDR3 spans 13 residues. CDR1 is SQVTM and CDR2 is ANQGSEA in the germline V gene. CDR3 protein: CSVPLGSLETQYF.

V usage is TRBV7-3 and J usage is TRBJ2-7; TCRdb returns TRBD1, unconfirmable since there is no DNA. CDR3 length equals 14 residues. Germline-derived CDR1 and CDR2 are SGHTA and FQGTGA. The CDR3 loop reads CASSPTGRSYEQYF.

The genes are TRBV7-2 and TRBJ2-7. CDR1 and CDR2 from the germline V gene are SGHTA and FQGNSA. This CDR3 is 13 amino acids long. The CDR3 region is CASSLEPIGEQYF.

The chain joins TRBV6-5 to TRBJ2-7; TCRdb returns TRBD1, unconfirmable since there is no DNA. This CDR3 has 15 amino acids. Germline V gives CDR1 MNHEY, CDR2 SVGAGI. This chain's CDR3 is CASSYSNWRGTEQYF.